This T cell receptor (beta chain) was identified in a study of blood T cell repertoires in COVID-19. In the authors' workflow: Nucleated cell counts were estimated from reference gene primer amplification. TCRdb keeps only in-frame clones here, not all; method: immunoSEQ multiplex PCR. The V and J calls and clone size come from that table; D and trimming were worked out from the DNA. The sample has just over 45,000 clones; approximately 87% are singletons. V lost 4 bases, J lost 0 bases, and 2 bases stayed unmatched. Germline assignment: CDR1 MNHEY and CDR2 SVGAGI. This CDR3 is 15 amino acids long. The sequence came from a human donor in a cohort sampled during active COVID-19. The chain couples TRBV6-5 to TRBJ2-3; TRBD2 aligns across 9 bases. Sequencing used peripheral blood. The DNA of the CDR3 is TGTGCCAGCAGTTCGGGACTAGCAAGCACAGATACGCAGTATTTT. It encodes CASSSGLASTDTQYF.